This TCR beta chain appears in the sequencing data of a study of CD8+ T cells in alopecia areata. Sequencing relied on a cDNA template that was reverse transcribed from extracted RNA. The table came from immunoSEQ multiplex PCR; TCRdb's copy has only in-frame clones and leaves some out. The sample contains around 250,000 clones, roughly 69% of which appear only once. The CDR3 has 13 amino acids. V trimming: 8 bases; J trimming: 4 bases; junction bases outside the gene matches: 7. CDR1 SEHNR and CDR2 FQNEAQ come from the germline V gene (reference sequence). This material consisted of CD4+ T cells sorted from blood, taken at week 0. V gene TRBV7-9 combines with J gene TRBJ2-5; 7 positions agree with TRBD2. The source of this sequence is a human donor with alopecia areata. The CDR3 nucleotides are TGTGCCAGCGGACTCTCGGGGGGAGAGACCCAGTACTTC. Translated, it gives CASGLSGGETQYF.